A selection of T cell receptor beta chains follows, all from one sample in a study of CD8+ T cells in alopecia areata. The table came from immunoSEQ multiplex PCR; TCRdb's copy has only in-frame clones and leaves some out. This sample has roughly 200,000 clones, with about 56% found just once. The specimen was CD8+ T cells sorted from blood. All receptors derive from a human donor in good health. CDR3s include the opening cysteine and the closing phenylalanine or tryptophan. The D gene is left open where the match is weak. Only part of the rows carry a size: once, few, many, or a class if the clone is expanded.

-	TRBD2	TRBJ2-3	TRBV5-1	CASSLWTSGSTDTQYF	TGCGCCAGCAGCCTATGGACTAGCGGGTCCACAGATACGCAGTATTTT
-	TRBD2	TRBJ2-5	TRBV5-1	CASSLVTSGDQETQYF	TGCGCCAGCAGCTTGGTCACTAGCGGGGATCAAGAGACCCAGTACTTC
few	-	TRBJ2-3	TRBV11-2	CASSSAFGTSDTQYF	TGTGCCAGCAGCTCCGCCTTCGGGACTTCGGATACGCAGTATTTT
-	TRBD2	TRBJ2-7	TRBV5-1	CASTLAGDSYEQYF	TGCGCCAGCACCCTAGCGGGGGATAGCTACGAGCAGTACTTC
-	TRBD1	TRBJ1-1	TRBV29-1	CSVTTGGGTEAFF	TGCAGCGTTACAACAGGGGGCGGAACTGAAGCTTTCTTT
-	-	TRBJ1-3	TRBV5-6	CASSLDDRLSGNTIYF	TGTGCCAGCAGCTTGGATGACAGGCTCTCTGGAAACACCATATATTTT
-	-	TRBJ1-3	TRBV29-1	CSGDSGNTIYF	TGCAGCGGCGACTCTGGAAACACCATATATTTT
-	-	TRBJ2-7	TRBV4-1	CASSQDGGEPSYEQYF	TGCGCCAGCAGCCAAGATGGAGGGGAGCCCTCCTACGAGCAGTACTTC
-	-	TRBJ1-1	TRBV15	CATSPWGGGPTAEAFF	TGTGCCACCAGCCCCTGGGGGGGCGGCCCGACGGCTGAAGCTTTCTTT
-	-	TRBJ2-5	TRBV14	CASSQDRATGQETQYF	TGTGCCAGCAGCCAAGATCGGGCAACTGGGCAAGAGACCCAGTACTTC
-	-	TRBJ2-7	TRBV19	CASSSGSAYEQYF	TGTGCCAGTAGTTCAGGGTCGGCCTACGAGCAGTACTTC
-	-	TRBJ2-1	TRBV9	CASSSDRLNEQFF	TGTGCCAGCAGCTCCGACAGACTGAATGAGCAGTTCTTC
-	TRBD1	TRBJ1-6	TRBV4-1	CASSQDWDRGSPLHF	TGCGCCAGCAGCCAAGATTGGGACAGGGGTTCACCCCTCCACTTT
many	-	TRBJ2-7	TRBV27	CASRGQQSSYEQYF	TGTGCCAGCAGAGGACAGCAGAGCTCCTACGAGCAGTACTTC
-	-	TRBJ2-3	TRBV4-1	CASSQVRSSTDTQYF	TGCGCCAGCAGCCAAGTTAGGTCGAGCACAGATACGCAGTATTTT
few	-	TRBJ2-6	TRBV5-6	CASSHPLRTGANVLTF	TGTGCCAGCAGCCACCCACTCAGGACTGGGGCCAACGTCCTGACTTTC
-	TRBD1	TRBJ2-3	TRBV7-6	CASSLAPYDRDGTQYF	TGTGCCAGCAGCTTGGCACCTTACGACAGGGACGGTACGCAGTATTTT
-	TRBD1	TRBJ2-5	TRBV5-5	CASSFLPGQGQETQYF	TGTGCCAGCAGCTTTTTACCGGGACAGGGGCAAGAGACCCAGTACTTC
-	-	TRBJ2-7	TRBV30	CAWSLGGYEQYF	TGTGCCTGGAGTCTCGGGGGCTACGAGCAGTACTTC
-	TRBD1	TRBJ1-2	TRBV7-9	CASSSRQGDMYGYTF	TGTGCCAGCAGCTCCAGACAGGGAGATATGTATGGCTACACCTTC
-	TRBD1	TRBJ2-3	TRBV27	CASSLGRGRMADTQYF	TGTGCCAGCAGTTTGGGCAGGGGGCGAATGGCAGATACGCAGTATTTT
once	TRBD1	TRBJ2-5	TRBV11-2	CASSLGQGPETQYF	TGTGCCAGCAGCCTTGGACAGGGACCGGAGACCCAGTACTTC
-	TRBD1	TRBJ1-2	TRBV29-1	CSVEDQGRGNGYTF	TGCAGCGTTGAAGATCAGGGCAGGGGGAATGGCTACACCTTC
-	TRBD2	TRBJ2-7	TRBV7-6	CASSLGGGADEQYF	TGTGCCAGCAGCTTAGGCGGGGGGGCCGACGAGCAGTACTTC
-	-	TRBJ2-7	TRBV2	CASSDGRGRYEQYF	TGTGCCAGCAGTGACGGGCGGGGTAGGTACGAGCAGTACTTC
-	-	TRBJ2-2	TRBV4-1	CASSQLAGNTGELFF	TGCGCCAGCAGCCAACTCGCAGGGAACACCGGGGAGCTGTTTTTT
-	-	TRBJ1-1	TRBV11-2	CASREPMTGRMNTEAFF	TGTGCCAGCCGTGAACCCATGACCGGGCGGATGAACACTGAAGCTTTCTTT